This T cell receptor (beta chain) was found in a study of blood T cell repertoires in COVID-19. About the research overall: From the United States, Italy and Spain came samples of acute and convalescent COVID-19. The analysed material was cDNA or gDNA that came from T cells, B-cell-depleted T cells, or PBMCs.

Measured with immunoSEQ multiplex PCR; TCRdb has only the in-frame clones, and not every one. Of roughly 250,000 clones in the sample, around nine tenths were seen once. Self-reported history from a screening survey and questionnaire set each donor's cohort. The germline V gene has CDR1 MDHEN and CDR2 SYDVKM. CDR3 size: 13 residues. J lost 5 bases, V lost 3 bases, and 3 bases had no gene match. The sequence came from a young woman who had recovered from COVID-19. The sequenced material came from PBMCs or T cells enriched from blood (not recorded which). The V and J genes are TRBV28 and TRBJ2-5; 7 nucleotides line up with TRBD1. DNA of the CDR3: TGTGCCAGCAGTTTGTCGGACAGGGAGACCCAGTACTTC. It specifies CASSLSDRETQYF.